This TCR beta chain was identified during a study of blood T cell repertoires in COVID-19. Study-wide context: The United States, Italy and Spain were the sources of the acute and convalescent COVID-19 samples. T cells, B-cell-depleted T cells, or PBMCs provided the cDNA or gDNA that served as material.

Per the study methods: From reference gene primer amplification, estimates of nucleated cell counts were derived. The protocol was immunoSEQ multiplex PCR, while the TCRdb copy is restricted to in-frame clones and leaves out a portion. Clonal size and the V and J genes are those of that table, whereas D and trimming came from the DNA. This sample has more than 100,000 clones, with 65% to 85% found just once. V was clipped by 9 bases and J by 1 base; unmatched bases: 3. The CDR3 has 13 amino acids. Germline lookup yields CDR1 KGHDR and CDR2 SFDVKD. The chain has TRBV24-1 and TRBJ2-3, with 7 bases lining up with TRBD1. The TCR comes from a woman in her 70s with acute or convalescent COVID-19. The sample comprised peripheral blood. The CDR3 here is CATSDRGTDTQYF. DNA for the CDR3: TGTGCCACCTCCGACAGGGGCACAGATACGCAGTATTTT.